A selection of T cell receptor beta chains follows, all from one sample in a study of immune characterization of retroperitoneal liposarcoma. TCRdb called the PCR reads again in MiXCR, with one record for every CDR3 protein. The repertoire has about 10,000 distinct CDR3 sequences, 37% of them found once; the top ten carry less than 25%. Sequencing was done on a sample of tumor tissue. The source is a male donor with retroperitoneal liposarcoma. Each CDR3 is given with its conserved first and last residue. Rows may omit the clone size; those that give it use once, few, many or a size class.

TRBV6-1,few,CASSLAGGSTDTQYF
TRBV27,NA,CASSRPGLAGGLNEQFF
TRBV12-3/TRBV12-4,few,CASSLGGGSYNEQFF
TRBV7-3,many,CASSEDRHIGTQYF
TRBV6-8,NA,CASATEGFYNEQFF
TRBV12-3/TRBV12-4,NA,CASSFLNEQFF
TRBV6-6,few,CASSYSSGGAYEQYF
TRBV6-1,NA,CASSVEGAVGYTF
TRBV7-2,large,CASSPLYGAYNEQYF
TRBV6-1,many,CASSEWLAAYNEQFF
TRBV12-3/TRBV12-4,NA,CASSLQRTYGYTF
TRBV6-6,NA,CASSYSPGGEQYF
TRBV7-6,NA,CASSWRYNEQFF
TRBV6-1,NA,CASSETGSPETQYF
TRBV10-3,NA,CAISGGLAGGVDEQYF
TRBV6-1,many,CASSEEASGAETQYF
TRBV27,medium-sized,CASLEKAGAYEQYF
TRBV7-2,NA,CASSLGGREGEKLFF
TRBV6-1,few,CASRPVGETQYF
TRBV11-3,few,CASSLVLLAGNEQFF
TRBV6-1,many,CASSDGTGGHNEQFF
TRBV27,many,CACRRSGANVLTF
TRBV27,few,CASSLRGETQFF
TRBV6-1,many,CASKAQRDGGDTF
TRBV12-5,NA,CASVLGGLSSYEQYF
TRBV7-2,NA,CASSLVAGFDTQYF
TRBV7-2,medium-sized,CASRAGLAGGVQYF
TRBV11-3,NA,CASSLRVGATTYNEQYF
TRBV6-1,medium-sized,CASSPRTGFSSYEQYF
TRBV7-2,many,CASSFAGTSGIVNEQYF
TRBV11-2,few,CASSLVGGLRDTQYF
TRBV14,medium-sized,CASSQGFQETQYF
TRBV6-5,NA,CASRASRPDTQYF
TRBV6-1,NA,CASSEAPAGVYNEQFF
TRBV6-1,NA,CANGQNNSPLHF
TRBV12-3/TRBV12-4,NA,CASSFDPSEQYF
TRBV27,NA,CASFTTGGSYNEQFF
TRBV11-1,NA,CASSPDTLETQYF
TRBV11-2,once,CASSLGLAGFYNEQFF
TRBV14,NA,CASSQDRKDLSGANVLTF
TRBV6-1,many,CASSGTRGPYEQFF
TRBV7-8,NA,CASSLLAGGLSYNEQYF
TRBV7-2,NA,CASSPTTSGWGETQFF
TRBV27,few,CASSLVFQETQYF
TRBV6-6,NA,CASSYSRETQYF
TRBV6-1,many,CASSYRGRTGELFF
TRBV6-6,NA,CASSYDYYNEQFF
TRBV7-2,NA,CASKGDSNQPQHF
TRBV6-1,many,CASRSWVSSYNEQYF
TRBV7-9,few,CASSSRWTGGSGANVLTF
TRBV5-1,NA,CASSLDLGREAKNIQYF
TRBV11-2,few,CASSYADSPSFTDTQYF
TRBV7-8,NA,CASSLRPSGSFYEQYF
TRBV7-2,NA,CASRTSTDTQYF
TRBV11-1,few,CASSLASGRAREQYF